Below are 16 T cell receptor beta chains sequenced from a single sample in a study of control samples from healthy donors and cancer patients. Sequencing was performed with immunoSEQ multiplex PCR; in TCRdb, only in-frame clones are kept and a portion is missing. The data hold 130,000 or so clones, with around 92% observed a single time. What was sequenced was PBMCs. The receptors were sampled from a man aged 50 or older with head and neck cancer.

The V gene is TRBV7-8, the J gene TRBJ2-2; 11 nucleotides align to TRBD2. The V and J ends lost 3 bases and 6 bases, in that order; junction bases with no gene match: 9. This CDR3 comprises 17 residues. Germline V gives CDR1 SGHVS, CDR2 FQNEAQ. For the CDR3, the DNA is TGTGCCAGCAGCTTTCTTAGCGGGGGGGTCTTCGCCGGGGAGCTGTTTTTT. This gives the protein CASSFLSGGVFAGELFF. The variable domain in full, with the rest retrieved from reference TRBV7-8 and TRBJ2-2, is GAGVSQSPRYKVAKRGQDVALRCDPISGHVSLFWYQQALGQGPEFLTYFQNEAQLDKSGLPSDRFFAERPEGSVSTLKIQRTQQEDSAVYLCASSFLSGGVFAGELFFGEGSRLTVL.

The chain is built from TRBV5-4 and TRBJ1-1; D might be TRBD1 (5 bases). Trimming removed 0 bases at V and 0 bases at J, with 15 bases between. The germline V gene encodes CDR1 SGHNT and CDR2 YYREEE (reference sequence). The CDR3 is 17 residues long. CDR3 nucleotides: TGTGCCAGCAGCTTGGGGGCAGGGTTCCTAATGAACACTGAAGCTTTCTTT. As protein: CASSLGAGFLMNTEAFF. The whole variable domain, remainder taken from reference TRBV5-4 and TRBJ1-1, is ETGVTQSPTHLIKTRGQQVTLRCSSQSGHNTVSWYQQALGQGPQFIFQYYREEENGRGNFPPRFSGLQFPNYSSELNVNALELDDSALYLCASSLGAGFLMNTEAFFGQGTRLTVV.

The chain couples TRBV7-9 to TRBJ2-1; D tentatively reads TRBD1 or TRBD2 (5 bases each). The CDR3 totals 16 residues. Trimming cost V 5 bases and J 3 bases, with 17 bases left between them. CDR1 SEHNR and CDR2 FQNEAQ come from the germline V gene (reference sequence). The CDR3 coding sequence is TGTGCCAGCAGCCCCGGGGACCGCCGCCTCTACAATGAGCAGTTCTTC. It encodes CASSPGDRRLYNEQFF.

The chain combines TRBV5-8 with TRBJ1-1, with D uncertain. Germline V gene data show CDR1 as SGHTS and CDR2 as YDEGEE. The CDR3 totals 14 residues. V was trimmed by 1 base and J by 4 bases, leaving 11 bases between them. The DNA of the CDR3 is TGTGCCAGCAGCTTGAGATTTGCGAGCACTGAAGCTTTCTTT. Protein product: CASSLRFASTEAFF.

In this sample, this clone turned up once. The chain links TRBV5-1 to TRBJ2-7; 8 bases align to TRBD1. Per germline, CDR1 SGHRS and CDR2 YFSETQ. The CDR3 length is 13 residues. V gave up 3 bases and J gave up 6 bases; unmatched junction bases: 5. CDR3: CASSSQGALEQYF. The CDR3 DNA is TGCGCCAGCAGCTCCCAGGGGGCCCTCGAGCAGTACTTC.

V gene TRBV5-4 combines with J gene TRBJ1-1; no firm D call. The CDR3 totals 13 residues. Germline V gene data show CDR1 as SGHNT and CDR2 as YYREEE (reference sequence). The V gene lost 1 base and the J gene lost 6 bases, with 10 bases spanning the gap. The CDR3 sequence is CASSLRVASEAFF. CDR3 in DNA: TGTGCCAGCAGCTTGAGAGTGGCGTCTGAAGCTTTCTTT.

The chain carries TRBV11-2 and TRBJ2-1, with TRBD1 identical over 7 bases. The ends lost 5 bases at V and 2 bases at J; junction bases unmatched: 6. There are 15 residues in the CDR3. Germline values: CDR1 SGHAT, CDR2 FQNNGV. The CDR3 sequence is CASSDYRGPYNEQFF. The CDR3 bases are TGTGCCAGCAGCGACTACAGGGGTCCCTACAATGAGCAGTTCTTC.

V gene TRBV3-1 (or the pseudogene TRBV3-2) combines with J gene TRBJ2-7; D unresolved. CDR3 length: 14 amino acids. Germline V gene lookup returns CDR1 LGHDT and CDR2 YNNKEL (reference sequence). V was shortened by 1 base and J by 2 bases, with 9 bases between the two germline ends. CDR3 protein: CASSQGSLAYEQYF. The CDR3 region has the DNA TGTGCCAGCAGCCAAGGCTCCTTAGCCTACGAGCAGTACTTC.

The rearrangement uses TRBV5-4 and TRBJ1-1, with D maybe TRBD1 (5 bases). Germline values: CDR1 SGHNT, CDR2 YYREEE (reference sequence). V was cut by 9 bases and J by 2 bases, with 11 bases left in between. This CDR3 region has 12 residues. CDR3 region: CATSTENTEAFF. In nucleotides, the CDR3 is TGTGCCACCTCGACAGAAAACACTGAAGCTTTCTTT.

The CDR3 sequence: CASNDRGANEKLFF. CDR3 bases: TGTGCCAGCAACGACAGGGGCGCTAATGAAAAACTGTTTTTT. The chain carries TRBV7-2 and TRBJ1-4; 8 positions match TRBD1. From germline, CDR1 is SGHTA and CDR2 FQGNSA. With 7 bases clipped from V and 3 bases from J, the junction kept 4 bases outside the gene matches. The CDR3 loop spans 14 amino acids.

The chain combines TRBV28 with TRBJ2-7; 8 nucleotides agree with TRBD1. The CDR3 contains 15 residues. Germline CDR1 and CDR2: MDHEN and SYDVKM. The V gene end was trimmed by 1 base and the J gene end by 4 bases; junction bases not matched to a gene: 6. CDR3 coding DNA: TGTGCCAGCAGTTTATCCGGGGACAGGTCGTACGAGCAGTACTTC. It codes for CASSLSGDRSYEQYF.

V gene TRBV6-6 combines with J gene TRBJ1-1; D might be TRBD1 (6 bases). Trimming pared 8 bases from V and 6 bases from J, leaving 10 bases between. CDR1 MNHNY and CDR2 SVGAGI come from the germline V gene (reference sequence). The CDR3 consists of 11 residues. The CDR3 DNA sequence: TGTGCCAGCCTCAAGGGGGCTGAAGCTTTCTTT. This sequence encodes CASLKGAEAFF.

The CDR3 region is CATALRLSYEQYF. DNA of the CDR3: TGTGCCACGGCTCTTAGGCTCTCCTACGAGCAGTACTTC. This chain connects TRBV2 to TRBJ2-7; D gene uncertain. CDR1 SNHLY and CDR2 FYNNEI come from the germline V gene. Trimming left V 10 bases short and J 0 bases short, with 13 bases between. The CDR3 is made up of 13 amino acids.

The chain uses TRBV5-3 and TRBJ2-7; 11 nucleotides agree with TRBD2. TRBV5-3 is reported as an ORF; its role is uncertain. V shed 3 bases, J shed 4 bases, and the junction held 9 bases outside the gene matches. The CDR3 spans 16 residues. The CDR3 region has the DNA TGTGCCAGAAGCTGTCCGGAGGGACTAGCGGATTACGAGCAGTACTTC. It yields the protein CARSCPEGLADYEQYF.

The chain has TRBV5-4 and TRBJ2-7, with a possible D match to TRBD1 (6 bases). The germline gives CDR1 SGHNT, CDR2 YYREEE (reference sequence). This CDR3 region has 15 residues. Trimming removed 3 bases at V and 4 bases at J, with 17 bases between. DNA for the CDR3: TGTGCCAGCAGCTCGAACCTCGGGACACCGTACGAGCAGTACTTC. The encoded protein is CASSSNLGTPYEQYF.

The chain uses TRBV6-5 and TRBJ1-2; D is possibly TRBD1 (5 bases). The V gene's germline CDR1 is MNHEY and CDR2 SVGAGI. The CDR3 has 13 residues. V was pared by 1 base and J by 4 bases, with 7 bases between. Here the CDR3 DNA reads TGTGCCAGCAGTTACTTCGGGGCCTATGGCTACACCTTC. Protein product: CASSYFGAYGYTF.